These 23 T cell receptor beta chains were sequenced from one sample in a study of blood T cell repertoires in COVID-19. Method: immunoSEQ multiplex PCR; TCRdb's copy keeps in-frame clones and lacks some. The sample records 60,000 to 70,000 clones, 80% to 90% being singletons. The sequenced sample consisted of peripheral blood. These receptors were collected from a woman in her sixties or seventies with acute or convalescent COVID-19.

As DNA, the CDR3 is TGTGCCAGCAGTTCCCCAAGGGGTAAATCTGGAAACACCATATATTTT. This codes for CASSSPRGKSGNTIYF. This chain connects TRBV28 to TRBJ1-3; TRBD1 might be the D (5 bases). This CDR3 is built from 16 residues. The V gene lost 4 bases and the J gene lost 1 base, with 14 bases spanning the gap. The germline V gene has CDR1 MDHEN and CDR2 SYDVKM.

The chain couples TRBV10-3 to TRBJ2-1; D ambiguous. The CDR3 totals 12 residues. Trimming pared 6 bases from V and 5 bases from J, leaving 8 bases between. CDR1 ENHRY and CDR2 SYGVKD come from the germline V gene. CDR3 sequence reads: CAISGSNNEQFF. In DNA, the CDR3 is TGTGCCATCAGCGGGTCCAACAATGAGCAGTTCTTC.

The chain joins TRBV4-1 to TRBJ2-1; 7 bases are shared with TRBD2. The CDR3 length is 16 residues. Germline V gene sequence: CDR1 MGHRA, CDR2 YSYEKL. Unmatched junction bases numbered 11, after V lost 3 bases and J lost 6 bases. The CDR3 region has the DNA TGCGCCAGCAGCCACATCCTGGGGGGGATAGGCAATGAGCAGTTCTTC. Its translation is CASSHILGGIGNEQFF.

The chain is built from TRBV5-8 and TRBJ1-5; D gene uncertain. The CDR3 sequence is 16 residues long. Germline V gene sequence: CDR1 SGHTS, CDR2 YDEGEE. Deletions cut 6 bases from V and 6 bases from J, with 22 bases between. CDR3 in amino acids: CASTTDVGGRRQPQHF. DNA of the CDR3: TGTGCCAGCACGACCGACGTGGGCGGGAGACGTCAGCCCCAGCATTTT.

By sample fraction, this clone is medium-sized. The chain links TRBV4-1 to TRBJ2-2, with 8 bases identical to TRBD1. This CDR3 has 17 amino acids. CDR1 and CDR2 from the germline V gene are MGHRA and YSYEKL. V dropped 1 base and J dropped 1; count of bases not matched to a gene: 5. The CDR3 spells CASSQGAGTGNTGELFF. CDR3 DNA: TGCGCCAGCAGCCAAGGGGCCGGGACAGGGAACACCGGGGAGCTGTTTTTT.

The rearrangement joins TRBV9 to TRBJ2-1; TRBD2 aligns across 13 bases. This CDR3 has 16 residues. The germline CDR1 and CDR2 sequences are SGDLS and YYNGEE. Unmatched junction bases numbered 10, after V lost 4 bases and J lost 9 bases. The CDR3 DNA sequence: TGTGCCAGCAGCCCGGTCGGACTAGCGGGAGCTGGTGAGCAGTTCTTC. Protein: CASSPVGLAGAGEQFF.

The chain joins TRBV5-5 to TRBJ1-2; D not resolved. CDR1 and CDR2 from the germline V gene are SGHKS and YYEKEE (reference sequence). CDR3 length: 13 residues. Trimming shortened V by 0 bases and J by 2 bases, and 5 bases separated the two germline ends. This CDR3 is CASSLDQNYGYTF. The CDR3 DNA reads as TGTGCCAGCAGCTTGGACCAGAACTATGGCTACACCTTC.

V and J are TRBV18 and TRBJ2-1; 8 bases are a match to TRBD2. In germline, CDR1 is KGHSH, CDR2 LQKENI. The V and J ends lost 5 bases and 6 bases, in that order; junction bases with no gene match: 6. CDR3 length: 14 amino acids. The CDR3 sequence: CASSTGLDTNEQFF. DNA for the CDR3: TGTGCCAGCTCAACGGGACTAGACACCAATGAGCAGTTCTTC.

The chain carries TRBV5-5 and TRBJ1-1, with TRBD1 matching 8 bases. J lost 5 bases, V lost 2 bases, and 5 bases had no gene match. This CDR3 comprises 14 residues. Germline V gene data show CDR1 as SGHKS and CDR2 as YYEKEE (reference sequence). CDR3 in DNA: TGTGCCAGCAGCTTAGGCGACAGGGGAACTGAAGCTTTCTTT. Protein: CASSLGDRGTEAFF.

The V gene is TRBV27, the J gene TRBJ1-2; D unclear. The length of the CDR3 is 15 residues. Germline values: CDR1 MNHEY, CDR2 SMNVEV (reference sequence). V was clipped by 8 bases and J by 4 bases, with 20 bases between them. The CDR3: CASLNRFGVGYGYTF. CDR3 DNA: TGTGCCAGCTTAAACCGATTCGGGGTGGGCTATGGCTACACCTTC.

The chain uses TRBV5-1 and TRBJ2-5; D is unclear. Trimming cost V 4 bases and J 5 bases, with 12 bases left between them. Germline V gene lookup returns CDR1 SGHRS and CDR2 YFSETQ. The CDR3 totals 13 residues. CDR3 sequence reads: CASSLDVRETQYF. DNA of the CDR3: TGCGCCAGCAGCCTCGATGTGCGGGAGACCCAGTACTTC.

CDR3 coding DNA: TGCGCCAGCAGCCCTGGAGGCGGGGGGGAAAATGAGCAGTTCTTC. Translation: CASSPGGGGENEQFF. The chain recombines TRBV5-1 with TRBJ2-1, with 9 bases aligning to TRBD2. This CDR3 is built from 15 residues. Germline trimming cut 4 bases from V and 7 bases from J; bases unmatched to any gene: 9. Germline loops: CDR1 SGHRS, CDR2 YFSETQ.

The chain is built from TRBV25-1 and TRBJ1-1, with D possibly TRBD1 on 6 matching bases. Trimming removed 5 bases at V and 5 bases at J, with 12 bases between. Germline-derived CDR1 and CDR2 are MGHDK and SYGVNS. This CDR3 is built from 13 residues. Here the CDR3 reads CASSIRGGTEAFF. CDR3 sequence (DNA): TGTGCCAGCAGTATCAGGGGAGGGACTGAAGCTTTCTTT.

The V call is TRBV7-5, the J call TRBJ1-5; TRBD1, the table's D call, was not compared with the DNA. TRBV7-5 is a known pseudogene. This CDR3 region has 15 residues. The CDR3 DNA reads TGTGCCAGAACCGATGACAGGGGGCAAGGGCAGCCCCAGCATTTT. Encoded protein: CARTDDRGQGQPQHF.

The V gene is TRBV12-5, the J gene TRBJ2-1; perhaps TRBD2 as D (6 bases). The CDR3 contains 15 residues. The germline CDR1 and CDR2 sequences are LGHNT and FRNRAP. Trimming pared 6 bases from V and 0 bases from J, leaving 12 bases between. This CDR3 reads CASGTGGISYNEQFF. The DNA of the CDR3 is TGTGCTAGTGGGACTGGGGGGATCTCCTACAATGAGCAGTTCTTC.

J is TRBJ2-1 and V is TRBV15; 7 bases align to TRBD2. CDR3 size: 15 residues. From germline, CDR1 is LNHNV and CDR2 YYDKDF (reference sequence). The trim removed 0 bases at V and 7 bases at J, leaving 6 bases unmatched. CDR3 sequence reads: CATSRDWTSRNEQFF. CDR3 in DNA: TGTGCCACCAGCAGAGATTGGACTAGTAGGAATGAGCAGTTCTTC.

The CDR3 coding sequence is TGTGCCAGCACGTTCGACAGACAAGAGACCCAGTACTTC. Translating gives CASTFDRQETQYF. This chain joins TRBV2 and TRBJ2-5, with D maybe TRBD1 (5 bases). The CDR3 runs 13 residues. V dropped 7 bases and J dropped 2 bases, with 11 bases sitting between them. Germline assignment: CDR1 SNHLY and CDR2 FYNNEI.

A few counts support this clone. The chain combines TRBV30 with TRBJ1-1; perhaps TRBD1 as D (6 bases). The CDR3 covers 14 residues. The V and J ends lost 0 bases and 5 bases respectively, with 13 bases between them. Per germline, CDR1 GTSNPN and CDR2 SVGIG (reference sequence). CDR3 nucleotides: TGTGCCTGGAGTGTACGGGGGGGGCGGACTGAAGCTTTCTTT. Its protein product is CAWSVRGGRTEAFF.

The V and J genes are TRBV9 and TRBJ1-3, with D unclear. Germline values: CDR1 SGDLS, CDR2 YYNGEE. V lost 1 base, J lost 5 bases, and 7 bases lay in between. The CDR3 is made up of 13 amino acids. This CDR3 is CASSVPGRNTIYF. The CDR3 nucleotides are TGTGCCAGCAGCGTACCGGGGAGAAACACCATATATTTT.

This clone was detected once. The J gene is TRBJ1-2, the V gene TRBV19, with 9 bases fitting TRBD1. Germline V gene sequence: CDR1 LNHDA, CDR2 SQIVND (reference sequence). This CDR3 contains 14 residues. Unmatched junction bases numbered 9, after V lost 5 bases and J lost 8 bases. This chain's CDR3 is CASSSRQGERGYTF. CDR3 nucleotide sequence: TGTGCCAGTAGTTCACGACAGGGGGAGAGGGGCTACACCTTC.

CDR3 sequence (DNA): TGTGCCAGCAGCTTATGGCAGAACACCGGGGAGCTGTTTTTT. It translates to CASSLWQNTGELFF. The V and J genes are TRBV11-2 and TRBJ2-2; D unresolved. CDR1 SGHAT and CDR2 FQNNGV come from the germline V gene. V was pared by 2 bases and J by 1 base, with 5 bases between. The CDR3 covers 14 residues.

This chain uses TRBV7-7 with TRBJ2-3; 7 nucleotides align to TRBD1. The CDR3 is made up of 13 amino acids. Germline V gene data show CDR1 as SSHAT and CDR2 as FNYEAQ (reference sequence). V shed 2 bases, J shed 4 bases, and the junction held 0 bases outside the gene matches. In nucleotides, the CDR3 is TGTGCCAGCAGCTTACAGGGGGCAGATACGCAGTATTTT. It codes for CASSLQGADTQYF.

V usage is TRBV7-3 and J usage is TRBJ2-1, with a tentative D call TRBD2 (6 bases). Trimming took 5 bases from V and 7 from J, leaving 18 bases between them. The CDR3 length is 15 residues. CDR1 SGHTA and CDR2 FQGTGA come from the germline V gene. CDR3 loop: CASSRGGLGENEQFF. CDR3 coding DNA: TGTGCCAGCAGCCGAGGAGGGCTGGGCGAGAATGAGCAGTTCTTC.